Each of the 2 T cell receptor beta chains below was sequenced from the same sample in a study of a mutant IDH1 vaccine in newly diagnosed glioma. These TCRs' antigens remain unknown. TCRdb's table, derived via immunoSEQ multiplex PCR, lists solely in-frame clones and lacks some. This sample has tens of thousands of clones, with under 90% found just once. As for time point: week 11, during vaccination. Each dose delivered 300 ug of mutant IDH1 20-mer peptide subcutaneously with imiquimod. The source was PBMCs, collected from a glioma patient whose treatment included an IDH1 peptide vaccine. These receptor sequences come from a man between 45 and 60 years old with glioma.

The V gene is TRBV7-9, the J gene TRBJ2-7, with D unresolved. Germline-derived CDR1 and CDR2 are SEHNR and FQNEAQ (reference sequence). The CDR3 totals 14 residues. Between the trimmed V and J ends, which lost 0 bases and 2 bases, there was a span of 8 bases. The CDR3 nucleotides are TGTGCCAGCAGCTTAGCTCTGTCAACCTACGAGCAGTACTTC. As protein: CASSLALSTYEQYF.

This chain uses TRBV6-5 with TRBJ1-2, with 7 bases fitting TRBD1. The CDR3 spans 13 residues. CDR1 and CDR2 from the germline V gene are MNHEY and SVGAGI. With V trimmed by 6 bases and J by 6 bases, 7 bases remained unmatched. CDR3 sequence reads: CASRQGGGNGYTF. The CDR3 nucleotides are TGTGCCAGCAGGCAGGGGGGGGGTAATGGCTACACCTTC.